This TCR beta chain was captured in a study of cytomegalovirus exposure and HLA in healthy donors (dated by TCRdb to about 2017). Study-wide context: An earlier analysis of approximately 640 of the donors reported 250 to 350 Gb of sequence data and some 100 million unique TCR beta sequences from approximately 180 million T cells. To decide whether each TCR beta V gene segment behaved as functional or pseudogenic, an earlier analysis of some 600 of the donors relied on high-throughput TCR beta sequencing. On average, roughly 250,000 unique TCR beta nucleotide sequences were sequenced per donor among about 400 genotyped donors of the cohort, with 15% to 20% of those sequences being non-productive. HLA typing included class I and class II loci at four-digit resolution. The later analysis used no new phenotypic data to find candidate immune exposures, relying instead on TCR beta sequences and their occurrence across donors. Among the approximately 400 genotyped donors, around 81% belonged to the genetic ancestry cluster associated with self-reported Caucasian donors. A separate validation cohort of over a hundred different subjects was used in addition to the 666-subject first cohort. A later analysis re-analyzed previously published TCR beta repertoires from 550 to 700 donors and added high-resolution HLA genotyping to study TCR occurrence patterns. An early release covering around 630 HLA-typed donors comprised approximately 290 gigabases of sequencing data and 65 million to 100 million unique TCR sequences. The study combined high-throughput TCR immunosequencing, statistical association of individual TCRs with disease status, and machine learning to predict cytomegalovirus infection status. A handful of DR-DQ haplotypes were handled as single units for association and clustering because linkage in the cohort was strong. Alongside the repertoire data, information on donor age, sex, ethnicity and CMV serostatus was compiled. In a later genetic analysis, genome-wide SNP genotypes for about 55% of the roughly 700 donors were used, and that subset was treated as a discovery cohort. The study profiled the T cell repertoires of about 720 subjects by immunosequencing and related them to cytomegalovirus serostatus. The study was designed to test whether signatures of past pathogen exposure could be identified by cataloging public T cell receptors. Every repertoire in the discovery cohort had been generated on one and the same sequencing platform. The number of donors typed differed by locus, with about 620-630 for A, B, C, DRB1 and DQB1, 522 for DQA1, approximately 570 for DPA1, and around 430 for DPB1. General conclusions and limits of the study: The sequencing pipeline was judged likely to have produced a cluster of highly shared sequence variants as a technical artifact. A further reported finding was that TCR beta sequences accurately predicted the HLA-A and HLA-B alleles for most subjects in the first cohort. While some public TCRs were present in many individuals, most TCR sequences turned up only very rarely across donors. In a later analysis, several top co-occurrence clusters were reported to appear linked to parvovirus B19, influenza, CMV and Epstein-Barr virus. A later analysis associated approximately 17,000 TCR beta sequences with specific HLA alleles at a false discovery rate of 0.05. Some IMGT-functional V segments, including TRBV6-2 and TRBV6-3, could not be told apart with the 87-base-pair reads, so those segments were excluded. Strong co-occurrence of HLA alleles, especially DR and DQ, made assigning TCR associations to individual alleles difficult. According to a later analysis, most CMV-associated TCR beta chains appeared to be HLA-restricted, and the HLA associations seemed to be driven largely by CMV exposure. Roughly uniform sequencing depth across donors was assumed in presence/absence analyses, although this assumption may not hold. In a later analysis, TCR association rates were found to vary across HLA loci, with the most associated TCRs seen for DRB1 alleles and the fewest for HLA-C alleles. Because HLA typing was unavailable for some donors at each locus, only the typed subset was used in association tests. The earlier analysis of about 600 of the donors excluded around 17 rarely observed V segments, including chromosome 9 orphons, because counts were too low. Linkage disequilibrium might explain the correlated functional status among segregating V segments, but an unknown experimental factor could not be excluded. V-gene and J-gene trimming of TCR beta chains was associated with a missense DCLRE1C variant in a later genetic analysis, and the association was replicated in an independent cohort. The only immune exposure information available for the cohort was CMV serostatus. In a later analysis, HLA-associated TCR beta chains were found to be more clonally expanded and to have lower generation probabilities than equally common non-associated chains. In both the original and validation cohorts, the classifier was reported to diagnose cytomegalovirus status with high specificity and sensitivity. In this cohort, only TCR beta chains were sequenced, and detectable features were limited by the absence of alpha or paired-chain data. In an earlier analysis of about 550 of the donors, most TCR beta V segments were observed in productive rearrangements about 87% or about 30% of the time, broadly matching IMGT annotations. Compared with the roughly 670-donor mean, donors in an Asian-associated ancestry cluster had fewer N-insertions in productive TCRs, according to a later genetic analysis. In vitro tests confirmed that a few of the cytomegalovirus-associated TCR beta chains recognize cytomegalovirus antigens. The study listed over 150 TCR beta chains as associated with cytomegalovirus. The authors suggested that the approach could potentially be extended to other disease states and immunological phenotypes.

The library was prepared using the immunoSEQ multiplex PCR assay. For the multiplex PCR, a mixture combining 60 forward primers for TCR Vbeta segments and 13 reverse primers for TCR Jbeta segments was used. The CDR3 region of rearranged TCR beta genes was amplified from genomic DNA with a multiplex PCR assay. The Illumina HiSeq System was used to sequence the amplified TCR beta libraries as 87-base-pair reads. Processing in the source paper ran as follows. A later analysis counted about 80 million unique TCR beta chains across the 550 to 700 repertoires, and some 11 million of these chains were shared by at least two donors. A nearest-neighbor algorithm error-corrected the raw reads and collapsed the reads into unique sequences, merging closely related sequences to remove PCR and sequencing errors. CDR3 sequences were aligned to IMGT reference sequences to assign V, D and J gene segments. For a sequence to be retained, a match of at least six nucleotides was required to both a V gene segment and a J gene segment. Rearrangements were called productive when the CDR3 lacked stop codons and stayed in frame with V and J; all others were non-productive. Following IMGT convention, CDR3 was defined as the stretch from the second conserved V-encoded cysteine up to the conserved J-encoded phenylalanine. Sequences without an unambiguous match to a single V gene segment were excluded from the earlier analysis of several hundred of the donors. An earlier analysis of several hundred of the donors called V segments functional above 56.7% productive rearrangements and segregating when the between-donor standard deviation exceeded 5%. A statistical classification framework was built to diagnose cytomegalovirus status from the catalog of TCR beta chain sequences. In a later analysis, V and J genes were assigned by comparing TCR nucleotide sequences against IMGT/GENE-DB human TR gene sequences. In a later analysis, CDR3 sequences and most-parsimonious VDJ recombination scenarios were assigned using the TCRdist pipeline. In a later analysis, each TCR beta chain was defined by its CDR3 amino acid sequence together with its V-gene family, and reads without a unique V-gene family were excluded. To address suspected cross-contamination and a sequencing artifact, a later analysis removed 592 highly shared, low-generation-probability nucleotide sequences. A later analysis calculated a clonal expansion index for each public chain from normalized within-repertoire ranks of inferred template counts. In a later analysis, generation probabilities were computed using a VDJ recombination model fitted to out-of-frame rearrangements, and the results were checked against IGoR. In a later analysis, TCR-TCR, TCR-HLA and TCR-CMV co-occurrence was scored with hypergeometric tests, and a repertoire-size bias correction was applied to TCR pairs. False discovery rates were estimated in a later analysis by permuting HLA or CMV assignments 20 times. In a later analysis, co-occurring TCRs were grouped using DBSCAN, and TCRdist sequence similarity was added for clustering within HLA-allele-positive subsets. Repertoires with fewer than 30,000 or more than 120,000 public chains were left out of co-occurrence clustering, as were a handful of repertoires with anomalous nucleotide sharing. As stored in TCRdb, this immuneACCESS dataset retains in-frame rearrangements with V and J assigned. A fraction of the clones does not appear; measured against another copy, unresolved V genes explain less than half of the discrepancy, and the remainder lacks a known reason. The D gene and trimming were derived from the DNA, and the V and J assignments and clone size from that table. This sample gives around 120,000 clones in total; 80% to 85% of them show up just once. About 0.94% of the sample lies in the top ten.

The sample holds a few counts of this clone. Its antigen remains undetermined. One base away there is no much larger clone; base qualities are not given. In total, 666 healthy bone marrow donors made up the cohort. At the time of sampling, every cohort member was nominally healthy, though immune exposures that went unrecorded were likely present. CMV serostatus was recorded as positive for 250 to 300 and negative for about 50% of the 666 cohort members, whereas no CMV serostatus was recorded for the donor in question. A peripheral blood sample was provided by each donor, and peripheral blood mononuclear cells were used for TCR beta sequencing. The Qiagen DNeasy Blood Extraction Kit was used to extract genomic DNA from the blood cell samples. The cysteine opens and the phenylalanine closes a CDR3 of 13 amino acids. The entry retains the CDR3 DNA only, 39 bases that are in frame from base 1. V is cut by 10 bases and J by 0 bases, and the space between the germline ends is 13 bases. Looking up the germline V gene yields CDR1 SGHTA and CDR2 FQGNSA.

The TCR comes from a human donor in good health. The sequenced material came from PBMCs. The rearranged segments are TRBV7-2 and TRBJ2-7; TRBD1 could be the D gene, as 6 bases match. The CDR3 region reads CATRGTSSYEQYF. The DNA sequence follows: TGTGCCACCAGGGGCACCAGCTCCTACGAGCAGTACTTC.